This T cell receptor (beta chain) was profiled in a study of shared clonotypes between healthy human individuals. Donors comprised healthy HIV-negative adults lacking recent acute infections or vaccinations. Several immunoSEQ 96-well plates shared each subset's DNA, each plate a replicate. TCRdb's copy holds only in-frame clones and misses some; the assay was immunoSEQ multiplex PCR. This table holds about 470,000 clones, around 79% found once. V trimming: 2 bases; J trimming: 4 bases; junction bases outside the gene matches: 4. CDR3 length: 15 amino acids. CDR1 and CDR2 (germline): SEHNR, FQNEAQ (reference sequence).

The material sequenced was PBMCs. The sequence was obtained from a woman aged 35 to 49 in good health. Some clones in this sample may be carry-over from other donors' samples. The chain uses TRBV7-9 and TRBJ1-2; 10 positions agree with TRBD1. CDR3 nucleotide sequence: TGTGCCAGCAGCTTATGGGACAGGGGCTCCTATGGCTACACCTTC. Its protein product is CASSLWDRGSYGYTF. The full variable domain, rest sourced from reference TRBV7-9 and TRBJ1-2, is DTGVSQNPRHKITKRGQNVTFRCDPISEHNRLYWYRQTLGQGPEFLTYFQNEAQLEKSRLLSDRFSAERPKGSFSTLEIQRTEQGDSAMYLCASSLWDRGSYGYTFGSGTRLTVV.